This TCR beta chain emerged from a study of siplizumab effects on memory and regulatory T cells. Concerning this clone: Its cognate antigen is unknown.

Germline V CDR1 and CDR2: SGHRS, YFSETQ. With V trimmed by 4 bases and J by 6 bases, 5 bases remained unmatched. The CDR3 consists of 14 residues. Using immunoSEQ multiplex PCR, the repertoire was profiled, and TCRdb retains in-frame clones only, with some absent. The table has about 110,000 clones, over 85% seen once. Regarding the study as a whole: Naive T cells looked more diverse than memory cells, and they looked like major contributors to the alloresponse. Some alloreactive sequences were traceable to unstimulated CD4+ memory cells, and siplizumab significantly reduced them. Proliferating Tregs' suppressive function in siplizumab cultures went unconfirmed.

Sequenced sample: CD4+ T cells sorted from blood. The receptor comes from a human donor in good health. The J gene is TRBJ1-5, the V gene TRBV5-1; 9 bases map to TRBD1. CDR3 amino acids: CASSPGQGAQPQHF. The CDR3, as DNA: TGCGCCAGCAGCCCGGGACAGGGTGCTCAGCCCCAGCATTTT.